This is a list of T cell receptor beta chains from one sample in a study of control samples from healthy donors and cancer patients. Libraries were prepared by immunoSEQ multiplex PCR; TCRdb keeps only in-frame clonotypes and omits some of them. This listing includes 150,000 to 200,000 clones. Input material: blood. The origin of the receptors is a woman between 25 and 40 years old in good health. Each CDR3 is given with its conserved first and last residue. The D gene is left open where the match is weak.

V	D	J	CDR3	DNA
TRBV6-5	TRBD2	TRBJ2-3	CASRAGGGNTDTQYF	TGTGCCAGCAGAGCTGGCGGGGGGAACACAGATACGCAGTATTTT
TRBV7-2	TRBD1	TRBJ1-1	CASSLGQGKGAFF	TGTGCCAGCAGCTTGGGACAGGGAAAAGGAGCTTTCTTT
TRBV7-9	TRBD1	TRBJ1-4	CASSPTGASIEKLFF	TGTGCCAGCAGCCCAACAGGGGCGTCGATTGAAAAACTGTTTTTT
TRBV28	.	TRBJ1-6	CASSGGVNSPLHF	TGTGCCAGCAGTGGGGGAGTTAATTCACCCCTCCACTTT
TRBV4-1	.	TRBJ2-5	CASSQEEYTSFQETQYF	TGCGCCAGCAGCCAAGAAGAGTACACCTCCTTCCAAGAGACCCAGTACTTC
TRBV27	TRBD1	TRBJ1-1	CASSVDRGNTEAFF	TGTGCCAGCAGTGTGGACAGGGGGAACACTGAAGCTTTCTTT
TRBV19	.	TRBJ1-2	CASSIPQGSYYGYTF	TGTGCCAGTAGTATCCCCCAGGGAAGCTACTATGGCTACACCTTC
TRBV30	.	TRBJ1-5	CAWSDRTQPQHF	TGTGCCTGGAGTGACAGGACACAGCCCCAGCATTTT
TRBV7-2	.	TRBJ1-5	CASSLQGGVGNQPQHF	TGTGCCAGCAGCTTGCAGGGCGGAGTGGGCAATCAGCCCCAGCATTTT
TRBV5-1	.	TRBJ1-3	CASSLAGQFGNTIYF	TGCGCCAGCAGCTTGGCCGGGCAATTTGGAAACACCATATATTTT
TRBV28	.	TRBJ1-5	CASSLIRDNQPQHF	TGTGCCAGCAGTTTGATCAGGGATAATCAGCCCCAGCATTTT
TRBV4-1	.	TRBJ2-1	CASSQRLGVGSYNEQFF	TGCGCCAGCAGCCAACGACTCGGAGTAGGCTCCTACAATGAGCAGTTCTTC
TRBV6-1	TRBD1	TRBJ1-1	CASKAGGSAEAFF	TGTGCCAGCAAAGCAGGGGGATCCGCTGAAGCTTTCTTT
TRBV2	TRBD1	TRBJ1-1	CASSEAETGPNTEAFF	TGTGCCAGCAGTGAAGCAGAGACAGGGCCGAACACTGAAGCTTTCTTT
TRBV11-2	TRBD1	TRBJ1-1	CASSWTGEVEAFF	TGTGCCAGCAGCTGGACAGGGGAGGTTGAAGCTTTCTTT
TRBV11-2	TRBD1	TRBJ2-7	CASTLNPPGTGAYEQYF	TGTGCCAGCACCTTAAACCCCCCCGGGACAGGGGCCTACGAGCAGTACTTC
TRBV6-6	TRBD1	TRBJ1-6	CASRSGTGGFGSPLHF	TGTGCCAGCAGGTCCGGGACAGGGGGGTTCGGGTCACCCCTCCACTTT
TRBV6-5	TRBD1	TRBJ2-7	CASRGTDSYEQYF	TGTGCCAGCAGGGGGACAGACTCCTACGAGCAGTACTTC
TRBV4-2	.	TRBJ1-1	CASSTRPDTEAFF	TGTGCCAGCAGCACACGTCCGGACACTGAAGCTTTCTTT
TRBV18	.	TRBJ1-2	CASSPWDGSDYGYTF	TGTGCCAGCTCACCCTGGGACGGATCTGACTATGGCTACACCTTC
TRBV6-2/TRBV6-3	TRBD1	TRBJ2-1	CASSRQGNEQFF	TGTGCCAGCAGTCGACAGGGGAATGAGCAGTTCTTC
TRBV6-2/TRBV6-3	TRBD1	TRBJ1-1	CASSEDRGPEEAFF	TGTGCCAGCAGTGAGGACAGGGGTCCGGAGGAAGCTTTCTTT
TRBV4-2	.	TRBJ2-5	CASSQDYVRAETQYF	TGTGCCAGCAGCCAAGATTACGTTAGGGCTGAGACCCAGTACTTC
TRBV9	.	TRBJ1-2	CASSTGGGSYTF	TGTGCCAGCAGCACCGGAGGGGGGAGCTACACCTTC
TRBV27	.	TRBJ1-4	CASSFFANEKLFF	TGTGCCAGCAGTTTTTTTGCTAATGAAAAACTGTTTTTT
TRBV7-3	.	TRBJ2-7	CASSYPWTGTKSYEQYF	TGTGCCAGCAGTTATCCTTGGACAGGGACTAAATCCTACGAGCAGTACTTC
TRBV7-8	TRBD1	TRBJ2-5	CASSPGQGLSKETQYF	TGTGCCAGCAGCCCGGGACAGGGACTAAGCAAAGAGACCCAGTACTTC
TRBV6-4	.	TRBJ2-7	CASSDSKFGPYLSYEQYF	TGTGCCAGCAGTGACTCGAAATTCGGTCCGTATCTCTCCTACGAGCAGTACTTC